The entry below describes one TCR beta chain. The germline V and J ends were trimmed by 3 bases and 9 bases, with 12 bases remaining between them. This CDR3 contains 13 residues. These data are taken from a study of patients and donors after allogeneic stem cell transplantation. MiXCR was run by TCRdb on the RT-PCR reads, yielding one entry per CDR3 protein. Among 110,000 or so distinct CDR3 sequences listed, around 33% were seen once. The rearrangement joins TRBV12-3 or TRBV12-4 to TRBJ1-5; D is perhaps TRBD1 (6 bases). Sequencing was carried out using blood, either unsorted or a sorted T cell fraction (not recorded which). This clonotype was sampled from a human donor who was either an allogeneic HSCT recipient or a stem cell or donor lymphocyte infusion donor (not recorded which). It is not recorded whose cells these are; they may come from a transplant donor. CDR3 sequence (DNA): TGTGCCAGCAGTTTGGGGGGGGCTTGGCCCCAGCATTTT. This encodes CASSLGGAWPQHF.